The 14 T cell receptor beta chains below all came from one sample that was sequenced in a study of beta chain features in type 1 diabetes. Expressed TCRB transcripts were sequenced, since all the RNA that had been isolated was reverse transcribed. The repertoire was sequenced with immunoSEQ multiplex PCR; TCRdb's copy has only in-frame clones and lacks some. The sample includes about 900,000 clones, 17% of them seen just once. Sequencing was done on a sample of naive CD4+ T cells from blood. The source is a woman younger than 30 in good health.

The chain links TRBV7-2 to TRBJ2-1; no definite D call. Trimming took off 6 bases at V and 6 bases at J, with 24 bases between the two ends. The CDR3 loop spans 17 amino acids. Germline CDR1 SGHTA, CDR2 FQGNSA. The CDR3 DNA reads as TGTGCCAGCAGTAAAAGACAACTCCGGGCCATAACCAATGAGCAGTTCTTC. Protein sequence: CASSKRQLRAITNEQFF.

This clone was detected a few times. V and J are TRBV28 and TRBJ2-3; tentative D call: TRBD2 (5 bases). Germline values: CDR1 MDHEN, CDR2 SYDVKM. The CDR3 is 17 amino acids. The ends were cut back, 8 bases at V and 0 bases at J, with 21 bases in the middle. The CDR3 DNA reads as TGTGCCAGCCGAAGGGATCGGGGAGCCCCTAGCACAGATACGCAGTATTTT. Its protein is CASRRDRGAPSTDTQYF.

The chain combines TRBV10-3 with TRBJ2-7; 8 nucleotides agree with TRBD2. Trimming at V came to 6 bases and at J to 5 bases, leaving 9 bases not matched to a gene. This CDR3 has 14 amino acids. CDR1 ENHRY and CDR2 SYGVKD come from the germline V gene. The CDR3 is CAISREGGSDEQYF. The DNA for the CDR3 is TGTGCCATCAGCCGGGAGGGGGGCTCTGACGAGCAGTACTTC.

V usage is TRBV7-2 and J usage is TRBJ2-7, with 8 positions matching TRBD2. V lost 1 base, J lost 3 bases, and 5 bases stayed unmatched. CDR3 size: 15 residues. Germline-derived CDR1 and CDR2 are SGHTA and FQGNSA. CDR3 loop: CASSLGTSIVYEQYF. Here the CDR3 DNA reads TGTGCCAGCAGCTTAGGGACTAGCATCGTCTACGAGCAGTACTTC.

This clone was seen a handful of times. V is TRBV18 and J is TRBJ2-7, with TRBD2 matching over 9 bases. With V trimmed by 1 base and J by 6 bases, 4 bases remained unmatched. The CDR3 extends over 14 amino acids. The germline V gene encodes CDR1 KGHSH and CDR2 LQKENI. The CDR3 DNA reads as TGTGCCAGCTCACCACTTCAAGCGGGGGGCGAGCAGTACTTC. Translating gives CASSPLQAGGEQYF.

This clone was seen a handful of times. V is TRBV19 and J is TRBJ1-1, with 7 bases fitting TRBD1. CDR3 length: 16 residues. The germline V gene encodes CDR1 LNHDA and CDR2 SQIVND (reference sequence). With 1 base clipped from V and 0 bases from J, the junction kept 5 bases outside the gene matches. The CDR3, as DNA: TGTGCCAGTAGTATAGTTGGCAGGGGGATGAACACTGAAGCTTTCTTT. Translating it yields CASSIVGRGMNTEAFF.

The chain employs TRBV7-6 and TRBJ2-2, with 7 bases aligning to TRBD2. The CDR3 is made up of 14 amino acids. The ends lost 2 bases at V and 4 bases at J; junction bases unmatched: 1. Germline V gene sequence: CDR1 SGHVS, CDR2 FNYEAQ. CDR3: CASSLRGSTGELFF. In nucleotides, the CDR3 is TGTGCCAGCAGCTTACGCGGGAGCACCGGGGAGCTGTTTTTT.

The chain's CDR3 is CASSPSPVQINYNEQFF. CDR3 bases: TGTGCCAGCTCACCAAGCCCAGTGCAGATTAACTACAATGAGCAGTTCTTC. V is TRBV18 and J is TRBJ2-1, with D unclear. V lost 2 bases and J lost 3, with 17 bases in between. CDR1 is KGHSH and CDR2 is LQKENI in the germline V gene. The CDR3 has 17 amino acids.

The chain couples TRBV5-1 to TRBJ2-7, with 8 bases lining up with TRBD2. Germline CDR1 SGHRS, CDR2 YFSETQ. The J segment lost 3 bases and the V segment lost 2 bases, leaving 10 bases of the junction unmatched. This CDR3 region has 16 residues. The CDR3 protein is CASSLSTGTSFYEQYF. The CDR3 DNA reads TGCGCCAGCAGCTTATCGACCGGGACTAGTTTCTACGAGCAGTACTTC.

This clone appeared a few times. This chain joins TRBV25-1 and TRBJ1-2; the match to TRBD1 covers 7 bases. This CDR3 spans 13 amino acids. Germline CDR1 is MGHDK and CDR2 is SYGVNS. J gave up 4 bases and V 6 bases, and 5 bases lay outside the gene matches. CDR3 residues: CASRPGGSYGYTF. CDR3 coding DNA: TGTGCCAGCAGACCAGGGGGATCCTATGGCTACACCTTC.

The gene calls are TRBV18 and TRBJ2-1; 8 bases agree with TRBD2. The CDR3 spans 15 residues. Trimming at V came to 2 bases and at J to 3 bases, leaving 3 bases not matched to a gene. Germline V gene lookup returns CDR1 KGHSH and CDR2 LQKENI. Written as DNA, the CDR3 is TGTGCCAGCTCACCAGCCGGGACTAGCTACAATGAGCAGTTCTTC. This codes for CASSPAGTSYNEQFF.

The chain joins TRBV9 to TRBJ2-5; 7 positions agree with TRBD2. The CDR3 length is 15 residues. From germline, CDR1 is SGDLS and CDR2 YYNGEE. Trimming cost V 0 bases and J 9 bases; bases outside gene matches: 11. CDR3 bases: TGTGCCAGCAGCGTAGCTGCGGGAGCCAGCTCCCCCCAGTACTTC. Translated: CASSVAAGASSPQYF.

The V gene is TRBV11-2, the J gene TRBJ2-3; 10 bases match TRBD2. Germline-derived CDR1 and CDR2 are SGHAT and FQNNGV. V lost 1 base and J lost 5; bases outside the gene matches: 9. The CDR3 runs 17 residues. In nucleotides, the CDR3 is TGTGCCAGCAGCTTAGGCGTCCTAGCGGGAGTGGGAGATACGCAGTATTTT. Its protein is CASSLGVLAGVGDTQYF. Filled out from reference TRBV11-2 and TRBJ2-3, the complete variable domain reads EAGVAQSPRYKIIEKRQSVAFWCNPISGHATLYWYQQILGQGPKLLIQFQNNGVVDDSQLPKDRFSAERLKGVDSTLKIQPAKLEDSAVYLCASSLGVLAGVGDTQYFGPGTRLTVL.

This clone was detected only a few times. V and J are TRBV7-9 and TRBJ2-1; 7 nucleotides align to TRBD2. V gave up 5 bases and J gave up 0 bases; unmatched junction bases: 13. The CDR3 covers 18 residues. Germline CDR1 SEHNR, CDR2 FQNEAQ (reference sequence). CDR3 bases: TGTGCCAGCAGCCCGCGTGGTTCTAGCGGACTCTCCTACAATGAGCAGTTCTTC. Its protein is CASSPRGSSGLSYNEQFF.